The 21 T cell receptor beta chains given below trace back to one sample, sequenced in a study of blood T cell repertoires in COVID-19 (dated by TCRdb to 2020 to 2021). The method behind the library was the immunoSEQ multiplex PCR assay. Entries here come from immuneACCESS through TCRdb and include only in-frame sequences with V and J called. Some clones fail to appear in such tables; in the studies checked, an unresolved V gene covers under half of the shortfall, and the cause of the remainder is unknown. The sample data list about 150,000 clones, and 84% of these were observed just once. The ten top clones hold roughly 8.7% of the sample. Sequences were obtained from peripheral blood. The source of these receptors is a man aged 25 to 40 with COVID-19, enrolled during active disease.

The chain uses TRBV10-3 and TRBJ2-3; 7 nucleotides line up with TRBD2. Germline CDR1 is ENHRY and CDR2 is SYGVKD. The CDR3 has 12 amino acids. The trim removed 8 bases at V and 5 bases at J, leaving 4 bases unmatched. Here the CDR3 DNA reads TGTGCCATCGGTGGGAGGGGAGATACGCAGTATTTT. Protein product: CAIGGRGDTQYF.

The J gene is TRBJ1-3, the V gene TRBV28, with D possibly TRBD1 on 6 matching bases. There are 14 residues in the CDR3. Trimming left V 5 bases short and J 4 bases short, with 12 bases between. Germline CDR1 is MDHEN and CDR2 is SYDVKM. CDR3 sequence reads: CASSPSGVGNTIYF. CDR3 sequence (DNA): TGTGCCAGCAGTCCCTCAGGGGTAGGAAACACCATATATTTT.

This chain uses TRBV7-6 with TRBJ2-2; possible D gene TRBD2, 6 bases. The CDR3 is 18 residues long. Trimming left V 4 bases short and J 5 bases short, with 23 bases between. In germline, CDR1 is SGHVS, CDR2 FNYEAQ. The CDR3 sequence: CASSSTRKAGGRTGELFF. The CDR3 DNA sequence: TGTGCCAGCAGCTCCACCAGGAAGGCCGGGGGACGAACCGGGGAGCTGTTTTTT. The whole variable domain, remainder taken from reference TRBV7-6 and TRBJ2-2, is GAGVSQSPRYKVTKRGQDVALRCDPISGHVSLYWYRQALGQGPEFLTYFNYEAQQDKSGLPNDRFSAERPEGSISTLTIQRTEQRDSAMYRCASSSTRKAGGRTGELFFGEGSRLTVL.

This clone showed up just a few times. A read error may account for a junction end that differs from germline. This rearrangement joins TRBV2 to TRBJ1-1; 8 bases are shared with TRBD1. Germline CDR1 SNHLY, CDR2 FYNNEI. The CDR3 sequence is 11 residues long. The DNA for the CDR3 is TGTGCCAGCAGTCAGGGGGCTGAGGCTTTCTTT. Its translation is CASSQGAEAFF.

The chain employs TRBV3-1 (or the pseudogene TRBV3-2) and TRBJ2-2; 7 bases are shared with TRBD2. CDR1 and CDR2 (germline): LGHDT, YNNKEL (reference sequence). V lost 6 bases, J lost 7 bases, and 8 bases stayed unmatched. The CDR3 is made up of 14 amino acids. The CDR3: CASRPTGRFGELFF. The CDR3, as DNA: TGTGCCAGCAGACCTACCGGGAGGTTCGGGGAGCTGTTTTTT.

This chain connects TRBV5-1 to TRBJ2-2; TRBD2 aligns across 16 bases. This CDR3 is 19 amino acids long. CDR1 is SGHRS, CDR2 YFSETQ, per germline. J gave up 3 bases and V 3 bases, and 8 bases lay outside the gene matches. DNA of the CDR3: TGCGCCAGCAGCTGGCGGGGACTAGCGGGAGGGCCCGACACCGGGGAGCTGTTTTTT. Its protein is CASSWRGLAGGPDTGELFF.

The chain uses TRBV12-5 and TRBJ2-3; D perhaps matches TRBD2 (5 bases). V was shortened by 6 bases and J by 3 bases, with 13 bases between the two germline ends. This CDR3 is 14 amino acids long. The germline V gene encodes CDR1 LGHNT and CDR2 FRNRAP. The CDR3 sequence is CASGNTRGTDTQYF. The CDR3 nucleotides read TGTGCTAGTGGGAACACCCGGGGAACAGATACGCAGTATTTT.

The genes are TRBV7-3 and TRBJ2-3; D might be TRBD1 (5 bases). This CDR3 spans 14 amino acids. Germline lookup yields CDR1 SGHTA and CDR2 FQGTGA. V lost 5 bases to trimming and J lost 6 bases, with 15 bases between them. DNA for the CDR3: TGTGCCAGCAGCCCAAGGGCTGCAGGGGATACGCAGTATTTT. Its translation is CASSPRAAGDTQYF.

The chain has TRBV19 and TRBJ1-5; 8 bases map to TRBD1. CDR1 LNHDA and CDR2 SQIVND come from the germline V gene (reference sequence). This CDR3 has 15 residues. Losses at the gene ends were 6 bases for V and 4 bases for J; bases not matched to a gene: 8. The chain's CDR3 is CASRWSGQVNQPQHF. DNA for the CDR3: TGTGCCAGTAGATGGTCGGGACAGGTTAATCAGCCCCAGCATTTT.

The genes are TRBV10-1 and TRBJ2-1; the D gene is possibly TRBD2 (5 bases). The length of the CDR3 is 15 residues. V was trimmed by 6 bases and J by 7 bases, leaving 19 bases between them. Germline-derived CDR1 and CDR2 are WNHNN and SYGVQD (reference sequence). CDR3 coding DNA: TGCGCCAGCAGCATGCGAGGGTCGAATCGGAATGAGCAGTTCTTC. Translated, it gives CASSMRGSNRNEQFF.

The genes are TRBV30 and TRBJ1-1, with D hard to call. The V end lost 0 bases, the J end lost 1 base, and 9 bases lay between the germline ends. This CDR3 is built from 14 residues. The V gene's germline CDR1 is GTSNPN and CDR2 SVGIG (reference sequence). CDR3 amino acids: CAWSVRGANTEAFF. CDR3 sequence (DNA): TGTGCCTGGAGTGTACGGGGTGCGAACACTGAAGCTTTCTTT. Using reference TRBV30 and TRBJ1-1 for the parts outside the CDR3, the full variable domain is SQTIHQWPATLVQPVGSPLSLECTVEGTSNPNLYWYRQAAGRGLQLLFYSVGIGQISSEVPQNLSASRPQDRQFILSSKKLLLSDSGFYLCAWSVRGANTEAFFGQGTRLTVV.

The J gene is TRBJ1-5, the V gene TRBV28; possible D gene TRBD1, 5 bases. V lost 8 bases to trimming and J lost 7 bases, with 9 bases between them. Germline V gene lookup returns CDR1 MDHEN and CDR2 SYDVKM. The CDR3 runs 11 residues. The CDR3 reads CASRKGQPQHF. The CDR3 coding sequence is TGTGCCAGCCGGAAGGGGCAGCCCCAGCATTTT.

This clone has a handful of counts. For the CDR3, the DNA is TGTGCCAGCTCAGAGTCCGGGGTCGGAGGCTACACCTTC. This encodes CASSESGVGGYTF. The V call is TRBV18, the J call TRBJ1-2, with D hard to call. Trimming pared 5 bases from V and 8 bases from J, leaving 15 bases between. This CDR3 spans 13 amino acids. Germline loops: CDR1 KGHSH, CDR2 LQKENI.

This clone is a singleton in its sample. The rearrangement joins TRBV7-9 to TRBJ2-7; 10 bases align to TRBD2. Germline lookup yields CDR1 SEHNR and CDR2 FQNEAQ (reference sequence). The CDR3 is made up of 15 amino acids. V shed 5 bases and J 0 bases; nucleotides not matched to a gene: 4. CDR3 in amino acids: CASSLGLADSYEQYF. The CDR3 DNA follows: TGTGCCAGCAGCCTAGGACTAGCGGACTCCTACGAGCAGTACTTC.

This chain joins TRBV12-3 or TRBV12-4 and TRBJ2-7; a possible D gene is TRBD1 (5 bases). Deletions cut 3 bases from V and 0 bases from J, with 6 bases between. This CDR3 is built from 13 residues. CDR3 DNA sequence: TGTGCCAGCAGTTTCGACAGCTCCTACGAGCAGTACTTC. Residues: CASSFDSSYEQYF.

The genes are TRBV6-4 and TRBJ2-2; 7 nucleotides agree with TRBD1. The length of the CDR3 is 15 residues. Trimming took 4 bases from V and 1 from J; bases not matched to a gene: 3. Germline V gene data show CDR1 as MRHNA and CDR2 as SNTAGT. The CDR3 is CASSAYRGNTGELFF. The CDR3 coding sequence is TGTGCCAGCAGTGCCTACAGGGGGAACACCGGGGAGCTGTTTTTT.

This chain connects TRBV19 to TRBJ1-5; D uncertain. The CDR3 length is 17 residues. Trimming removed 1 base from V and 0 bases from J, with 13 bases in between. Germline CDR1 and CDR2: LNHDA and SQIVND (reference sequence). The DNA of the CDR3 is TGTGCCAGTAGTATAGGTTTCGGCGGAGATAGCAATCAGCCCCAGCATTTT. Translated, it gives CASSIGFGGDSNQPQHF.

This clone was seen once. The rearrangement uses TRBV30 and TRBJ1-1, with a possible D match to TRBD1 (6 bases). Trimming took off 1 base at V and 5 bases at J, with 8 bases between the two ends. The CDR3 covers 12 residues. Germline CDR1 reads GTSNPN; CDR2 reads SVGIG (reference sequence). The CDR3 spells CAWSEGGTEAFF. Written as DNA, the CDR3 is TGTGCCTGGAGTGAAGGGGGAACTGAAGCTTTCTTT.

The chain combines TRBV9 with TRBJ2-1; TRBD2 matches at 8 bases. The trim removed 2 bases at V and 0 bases at J, leaving 7 bases unmatched. Germline CDR1 reads SGDLS; CDR2 reads YYNGEE. The CDR3 is 17 amino acids. The CDR3 loop is CASSVGSGASSYNEQFF. CDR3 DNA sequence: TGTGCCAGCAGCGTTGGTAGCGGGGCTAGCTCCTACAATGAGCAGTTCTTC.

J is TRBJ2-7 and V is TRBV2; a possible D gene is TRBD2 (6 bases). The V gene lost 6 bases and the J gene lost 3 bases, with 18 bases spanning the gap. CDR3 length: 15 residues. Germline V gene data show CDR1 as SNHLY and CDR2 as FYNNEI. CDR3 DNA: TGTGCCAGCAGGCCCCCGCGGACTACCCTCTACGAGCAGTACTTC. As protein: CASRPPRTTLYEQYF.

The chain carries TRBV19 and TRBJ2-7; 14 positions match TRBD2. Germline CDR1 LNHDA, CDR2 SQIVND (reference sequence). V trimming: 5 bases; J trimming: 4 bases; junction bases outside the gene matches: 10. This CDR3 has 17 amino acids. The CDR3 protein is CASSPRLAGGPGYEQYF. For the CDR3, the DNA is TGTGCCAGTAGTCCAAGACTAGCGGGAGGGCCGGGATACGAGCAGTACTTC.